Reported below is one T cell receptor (beta chain). Time point noted: peripheral blood 6 weeks after treatment start. Sample contribution per patient ranged from 1 to 8, covering pretreatment and on-treatment. This sample is part of a study of PD-L1 blockade in urothelial cancer. The wider study: Male patients with bladder-origin urothelial cancer numbered about 90% of the roughly 30.

J lost 1 base, V lost 5 bases, and 7 bases had no gene match. Germline CDR1 SGHAT, CDR2 FQNNGV. This CDR3 comprises 17 residues. The assay was immunoSEQ multiplex PCR, and TCRdb's table has in-frame clones only and misses some. Of about 40,000 clones detected, 70% to 90% appear once; the ten largest clones hold about 22%. The chain combines TRBV11-2 with TRBJ2-1, with 11 nucleotides matching TRBD2. This clonotype was obtained from a man in his sixties with urothelial cancer. The sequencing used PBMCs, collected around atezolizumab (anti-PD-L1) treatment. CDR3 coding DNA: TGTGCCAGCAGCGTACTAGCGGGAGAAGGGTCCTACAATGAGCAGTTCTTC. This codes for CASSVLAGEGSYNEQFF. Looking up the rest from reference TRBV11-2 and TRBJ2-1 gives the full variable domain: EAGVAQSPRYKIIEKRQSVAFWCNPISGHATLYWYQQILGQGPKLLIQFQNNGVVDDSQLPKDRFSAERLKGVDSTLKIQPAKLEDSAVYLCASSVLAGEGSYNEQFFGPGTRLTVL.